The entry below gives a single T cell receptor (beta chain) sequence along with its context. The data originate from a study of blood T cell repertoires in COVID-19. The germline V and J ends were trimmed by 4 bases and 4 bases, with 16 bases remaining between them. The CDR3 is made up of 15 amino acids. Germline loops: CDR1 LNHDA, CDR2 SQIVND (reference sequence). As handled by the study authors: From reference gene primer amplification, estimates of nucleated cell counts were derived. Sequencing used immunoSEQ multiplex PCR; TCRdb keeps in-frame clones, though not all of them. That table is the source of V, J and clone size, and D and trimming were worked out from the DNA. The sample includes about 190,000 clones, around 87% of them seen just once.

This receptor was obtained from a woman aged 35 to 49 in a cohort exposed to, infected with or recovered from COVID-19 (not recorded which). The material sequenced was PBMCs or T cells enriched from blood (not recorded which). The V gene is TRBV19, the J gene TRBJ1-1; a possible D gene is TRBD1 (6 bases). CDR3 loop: CASSNPPGEITEAFF. The CDR3, as DNA: TGTGCCAGTAGTAATCCCCCAGGGGAGATCACTGAAGCTTTCTTT.